The rows below give T cell receptor beta chains drawn from one sample of a study of cytomegalovirus exposure and HLA in healthy donors. Using immunoSEQ multiplex PCR, the repertoire was profiled, and TCRdb retains in-frame clones only, with some absent. The table records tens of thousands of clones, approximately 90% of them present only once. The sequenced sample consisted of PBMCs. These receptors all stem from a woman aged 25 to 45 in good health and CMV-seropositive. CDR3s include the opening cysteine and the closing phenylalanine or tryptophan. The D gene is left open where the match is weak. Rows give clone size only sometimes, using once, few, many, or a class for an expanded clone.

j_gene	abundance	d_gene	v_gene	CDR3aa	CDR3nt
TRBJ1-5	medium-sized	-	TRBV30	CAWSGGVGGQPQHF	TGTGCCTGGAGTGGTGGGGTGGGGGGACAGCCCCAGCATTTT
TRBJ1-2	-	TRBD1	TRBV5-5	CASSPPTGLGGYTF	TGTGCCAGCAGCCCCCCGACAGGGTTGGGAGGCTACACCTTC
TRBJ2-7	-	-	TRBV4-2	CASSQDPTGENEQYF	TGTGCCAGCAGCCAAGATCCCACGGGAGAAAACGAGCAGTACTTC
TRBJ2-1	-	-	TRBV27	CASSWASGNNEQFF	TGTGCCAGCAGTTGGGCCTCTGGCAACAATGAGCAGTTCTTC
TRBJ2-7	-	-	TRBV10-3	CAISESFGQIVEQYF	TGTGCCATCAGTGAGTCCTTCGGACAGATCGTCGAGCAGTACTTC
TRBJ2-7	once	TRBD1	TRBV6-1	CASSALTGTGDEQYF	TGTGCCAGCAGTGCCTTAACCGGGACAGGGGACGAGCAGTACTTC
TRBJ2-2	-	TRBD1	TRBV13	CASSFLWDRVGTGELFF	TGTGCCAGCAGCTTCCTTTGGGACAGGGTTGGAACCGGGGAGCTGTTTTTT
TRBJ2-3	-	TRBD2	TRBV5-5	CASKTSGNARDTQYF	TGTGCCAGCAAGACTAGCGGGAATGCACGAGATACGCAGTATTTT
TRBJ2-7	-	TRBD2	TRBV4-1	CASSLLAGAYEQYF	TGCGCCAGCAGCCTACTAGCGGGAGCGTACGAGCAGTACTTC
TRBJ1-3	-	-	TRBV10-2	CASSEVVAAGNTIYF	TGCGCCAGCAGTGAGGTCGTAGCGGCTGGAAACACCATATATTTT
TRBJ2-5	-	-	TRBV28	CASSYTDSQETQYF	TGTGCCAGCAGCTATACTGACAGCCAAGAGACCCAGTACTTC
TRBJ2-7	-	-	TRBV5-1	CASSLSSTSGEQYF	TGCGCCAGCAGCTTGTCCTCTACTTCGGGGGAGCAGTACTTC
TRBJ2-7	-	TRBD2	TRBV7-6	CASSPMTSGSRNEQYF	TGTGCCAGCAGCCCTATGACTAGCGGGAGTAGGAACGAGCAGTACTTC
TRBJ1-2	once	TRBD1	TRBV14	CASTPPRDRGNLNYGYTF	TGTGCCAGCACCCCTCCCCGGGACAGGGGAAACTTGAACTATGGCTACACCTTC
TRBJ1-5	once	-	TRBV10-3	CAIGAGGGDRQPQHF	TGTGCCATCGGCGCGGGTGGAGGGGATCGTCAGCCCCAGCATTTT
TRBJ2-5	-	TRBD2	TRBV9	CASSVGVSGDQETQYF	TGTGCCAGCAGCGTAGGGGTTAGCGGGGACCAAGAGACCCAGTACTTC
TRBJ2-7	-	TRBD1	TRBV27	CASSFGQGTYEQYF	TGTGCCAGCAGTTTTGGACAGGGGACCTACGAGCAGTACTTC
TRBJ2-1	once	TRBD2	TRBV19	CASSILAGARPNEQFF	TGTGCCAGTAGTATACTAGCGGGGGCTCGGCCTAATGAGCAGTTCTTC
TRBJ1-4	-	-	TRBV29-1	CSVEAGSPFNEKLFF	TGCAGCGTTGAGGCGGGGTCTCCGTTTAATGAAAAACTGTTTTTT
TRBJ2-3	-	-	TRBV7-3	CASSFGNGRASDTQYF	TGTGCCAGCAGCTTCGGGAACGGGAGAGCCTCAGATACGCAGTATTTT
TRBJ2-7	-	TRBD2	TRBV18	CASSRGLEGEQYF	TGTGCCAGCTCACGCGGACTAGAGGGGGAGCAGTACTTC
TRBJ2-1	-	-	TRBV27	CASSSLTDYNEQFF	TGTGCCAGCAGTTCGTTGACTGACTACAATGAGCAGTTCTTC
TRBJ2-2	-	-	TRBV7-6	CASSIDINTGELFF	TGTGCCAGCAGCATAGACATAAACACCGGGGAGCTGTTTTTT
TRBJ2-1	once	TRBD1	TRBV29-1	CSVEGDRGGSEQFF	TGCAGCGTTGAAGGGGACAGGGGGGGTAGCGAGCAGTTCTTC
TRBJ2-5	-	-	TRBV30	CAWSRRPGADRETQYF	TGTGCCTGGAGTCGAAGGCCAGGGGCGGACAGAGAGACCCAGTACTTC
TRBJ2-2	once	TRBD2	TRBV7-2	CASSHPPGTSGSIGELFF	TGTGCCAGCAGCCACCCCCCCGGGACTAGTGGGTCCATCGGGGAGCTGTTTTTT
TRBJ2-7	-	-	TRBV7-2	CASSLINRAGEQYF	TGTGCCAGCAGCTTAATTAACAGGGCAGGCGAGCAGTACTTC
TRBJ2-1	-	-	TRBV4-1	CASSQVLANEQFF	TGCGCCAGCAGCCAAGTACTCGCTAATGAGCAGTTCTTC
TRBJ2-5	once	TRBD2	TRBV10-3	CAISDPGTSGKETQYF	TGTGCCATCAGTGATCCCGGGACTAGCGGGAAAGAGACCCAGTACTTC
TRBJ2-7	-	-	TRBV15	CATSRTIAAYEQYF	TGTGCCACCAGCAGAACGATAGCGGCATACGAGCAGTACTTC
TRBJ2-5	-	TRBD2	TRBV28	CASSLLLAGGEVVETQYF	TGTGCCAGCAGTTTACTCCTAGCGGGAGGGGAAGTGGTAGAGACCCAGTACTTC
TRBJ2-1	-	-	TRBV5-6	CASSFWAGVAYNEQFF	TGTGCCAGCAGCTTTTGGGCGGGCGTAGCCTACAATGAGCAGTTCTTC
TRBJ2-3	-	-	TRBV9	CASSVEGGSTDTQYF	TGTGCCAGCAGCGTAGAGGGCGGGAGCACAGATACGCAGTATTTT
TRBJ2-3	-	-	TRBV7-6	CASSSGLAGINTDTQYF	TGTGCCAGCAGCTCCGGGCTCGCAGGGATAAACACAGATACGCAGTATTTT
TRBJ2-1	-	-	TRBV19	CASSIQGSYNEQFF	TGTGCCAGTAGTATACAGGGCTCCTACAATGAGCAGTTCTTC
TRBJ1-1	-	-	TRBV25-1	CASRIGRGAFF	TGTGCCAGCAGGATCGGCAGGGGAGCTTTCTTT
TRBJ2-3	-	-	TRBV27	CASSLSGGHRITDTQYF	TGTGCCAGCAGTTTATCTGGGGGACATAGAATCACAGATACGCAGTATTTT
TRBJ1-4	-	-	TRBV7-9	CASSLKGTPEKLFF	TGTGCCAGCAGCTTAAAGGGGACACCAGAAAAACTGTTTTTT
TRBJ1-2	-	TRBD1	TRBV5-4	CASSKPTGEKSNYGYTF	TGTGCCAGCAGTAAACCGACAGGGGAGAAATCTAACTATGGCTACACCTTC
TRBJ2-7	-	-	TRBV5-4	CASSPGSTYEQYF	TGTGCCAGCAGCCCAGGGTCTACCTACGAGCAGTACTTC
TRBJ1-1	few	-	TRBV4-1	CASSQDPGRLAFF	TGCGCCAGCAGCCAAGATCCCGGTCGCTTGGCTTTCTTT
TRBJ2-5	-	TRBD2	TRBV7-9	CASMRSSGQETQYF	TGTGCCAGCATGCGTTCTAGCGGGCAAGAGACCCAGTACTTC
TRBJ2-3	-	TRBD2	TRBV29-1	CSVELTSGRGRDTQYF	TGCAGCGTTGAATTGACTAGCGGGAGGGGGAGAGATACGCAGTATTTT
TRBJ2-3	once	TRBD2	TRBV29-1	CSVVGLAGDTQYF	TGCAGCGTTGTGGGGCTAGCGGGAGATACGCAGTATTTT
TRBJ2-5	-	-	TRBV23-1	CASSHIRETEYF	TGCGCCAGCAGTCACATCCGGGAGACGGAGTACTTC
TRBJ2-1	few	TRBD2	TRBV29-1	CSSDGLAGGYSYNEQFF	TGCAGCTCCGACGGACTAGCGGGAGGCTATTCCTACAATGAGCAGTTCTTC
TRBJ2-1	-	-	TRBV7-2	CASSPRSANEQFF	TGTGCCAGCAGCCCAAGGAGTGCCAATGAGCAGTTCTTC
TRBJ2-1	-	-	TRBV10-3	CAMGPIGTLNEQFF	TGTGCCATGGGACCGATAGGGACTCTGAATGAGCAGTTCTTC
TRBJ1-2	-	TRBD1	TRBV29-1	CSVEGQGKYGYF	TGCAGCGTTGAGGGACAGGGGAAATATGGCTACTTC
TRBJ2-2	-	TRBD1	TRBV9	CASSPRDRNTGELFF	TGTGCCAGCAGCCCCCGGGACAGGAACACCGGGGAGCTGTTTTTT
TRBJ2-5	-	-	TRBV18	CASSPLVGETQYF	TGTGCCAGCTCACCTCTAGTCGGGGAGACCCAGTACTTC
TRBJ2-4	-	TRBD2	TRBV4-1	CASKTSALAKNIQYF	TGCGCCAGCAAGACTAGCGCCCTAGCCAAAAACATTCAGTACTTC
TRBJ2-7	-	-	TRBV7-3	CASSLSRWSEQYF	TGTGCCAGCAGCTTATCCAGGTGGTCCGAGCAGTACTTC
TRBJ2-5	-	-	TRBV7-9	CASSFQGHIQETQYF	TGTGCCAGCTCGTTCCAAGGACACATACAAGAGACCCAGTACTTC
TRBJ2-3	-	TRBD2	TRBV28	CASSLSSGGGTQYF	TGTGCCAGCAGTTTATCTAGCGGGGGCGGTACGCAGTATTTT
TRBJ2-1	-	TRBD2	TRBV9	CASSVARTSGSKQFF	TGTGCCAGCAGCGTAGCTAGGACTAGCGGGAGTAAGCAGTTCTTC
TRBJ1-5	once	-	TRBV7-9	CASSLGPNQPQHF	TGTGCCAGCAGCTTAGGGCCCAATCAGCCCCAGCATTTT
TRBJ2-7	-	TRBD2	TRBV7-2	CASSSRTSGTYEQYF	TGTGCCAGCAGCTCCAGGACTAGCGGGACCTACGAGCAGTACTTC